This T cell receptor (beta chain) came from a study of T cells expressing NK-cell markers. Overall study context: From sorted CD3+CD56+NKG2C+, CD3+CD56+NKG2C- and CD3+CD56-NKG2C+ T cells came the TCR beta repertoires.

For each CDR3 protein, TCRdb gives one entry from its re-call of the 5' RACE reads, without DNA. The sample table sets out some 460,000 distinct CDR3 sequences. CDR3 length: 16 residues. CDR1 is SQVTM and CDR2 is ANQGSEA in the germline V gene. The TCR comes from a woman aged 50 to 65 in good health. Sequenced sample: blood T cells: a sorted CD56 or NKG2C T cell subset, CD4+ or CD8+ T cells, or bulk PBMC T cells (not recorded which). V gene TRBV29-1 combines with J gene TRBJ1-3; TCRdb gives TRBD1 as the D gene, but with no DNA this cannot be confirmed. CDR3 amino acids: CSVEDPQGNSGNTIYF.